This T cell receptor (beta chain) was captured by sequencing in a study of PD-1 blockade in classical Hodgkin lymphoma. Study-wide background: The nivolumab dose that patients received was 3 mg/kg, given intravenously every 2 weeks.

CDR1 and CDR2 (germline): MNHEY, SVGAGI. Trimming took off 8 bases at V and 5 bases at J, with 18 bases between the two ends. This CDR3 is 14 amino acids long. As regards this clone: Its cognate antigen is unknown.

Findings of the study overall: Initiation of nivolumab under 1 year after ASCT led to exclusion of patients. Complete responders' baseline diversity resembled that of newly diagnosed patients.

Every patient had relapsed following autologous stem cell transplantation, and cohorts differed in brentuximab vedotin exposure. The best responses consisted of complete response, partial response or progressive disease. Profiling relied on immunoSEQ multiplex PCR, and the TCRdb table lists in-frame clones only, not all of them. The data contain fewer than 70,000 clones, around 90% of them singletons. The chain recombines TRBV6-5 with TRBJ1-1; weak D call: TRBD1 (6 bases). The sequencing here drew on peripheral blood mononuclear cells (PBMCs), taken before the second cycle of nivolumab. The sequence was obtained from a human donor with classical Hodgkin lymphoma. In DNA, the CDR3 is TGTGCCAGCTCCAGGGGTGTGGTCCGTACTGAAGCTTTCTTT. This gives the protein CASSRGVVRTEAFF.